The following is a T cell receptor (beta chain) sequence with its context. This specimen belongs to a study of shared clonotypes between healthy human individuals. The CDR3 covers 15 residues. The germline CDR1 and CDR2 sequences are SGHRS and YFSETQ. V was trimmed by 4 bases and J by 2 bases, leaving 14 bases between them. Clones were read by immunoSEQ multiplex PCR, and TCRdb kept only the in-frame ones, dropping some. The sample shows 1.5 million to 1.9 million clones, approximately 98% of them seen only once. Adults of Caucasian background living in Nashville, Tennessee made up all donors. The genes are TRBV5-1 and TRBJ2-3; possible D gene TRBD2, 6 bases. Specimen: naive CD4+ T cells sorted from blood. Subset denoted: CD45RA+ positively selected. This TCR came from a man aged 25 to 40 in good health. CDR3 in DNA: TGCGCCAGCAGCCGGGAGCTGGGCTACACAGATACGCAGTATTTT. This codes for CASSRELGYTDTQYF.